The rows below give T cell receptor beta chains drawn from one sample of a study of Graves' ophthalmopathy and Graves' hyperthyroidism. TCRdb fed the multiplex PCR reads into MiXCR, producing one record per CDR3 protein. Of 900,000 to 1,200,000 distinct CDR3 sequences in the sample, about two fifths were seen once. Sequencing was carried out using peripheral blood or thyroid tissue (not recorded which). Source of these receptors: an adult man with Graves' hyperthyroidism. Each CDR3 is given with its conserved first and last residue. Each record gives: clone size, J gene, V gene, D gene, CDR3 protein, CDR3 DNA. A D gene is named only where the DNA matches it firmly. Not every row has a clone size; where given, it reads once, few, many or a size class.

>-|TRBJ2-7|TRBV11-2|TRBD2
CASSQESTSGSYEQYF
TGCGCCAGCAGCCAAGAGAGCACTAGCGGGAGCTACGAGCAGTACTTC
>once|TRBJ1-1|TRBV29-1|TRBD1
CSEEGQGNTEAFF
TGCAGCGAGGAGGGACAGGGGAACACTGAAGCTTTCTTT
>many|TRBJ2-7|TRBV5-8|TRBD1
CASNDRDRTYEQYF
TGTGCCAGCAACGACCGGGACAGAACATACGAGCAGTACTTC
>many|TRBJ2-5|TRBV19|-
CATATPSVETQYF
TGTGCCACCGCCACCCCGAGCGTAGAGACCCAGTACTTC
>-|TRBJ2-5|TRBV20-1|-
CSAFPRHLYETQYF
TGCAGTGCTTTTCCTCGCCACCTTTATGAGACCCAGTACTTC
>-|TRBJ1-5|TRBV11-2|-
CASSPNWGAEQPQHF
TGTGCCAGCAGTCCCAATTGGGGGGCAGAACAGCCCCAGCATTTT
>-|TRBJ1-6|TRBV7-6|TRBD1
CASSYLTGWSSPLHF
TGTGCCAGCAGCTACCTGACAGGGTGGAGTTCACCCCTCCACTTT
>many|TRBJ1-1|TRBV2|-
CAMGRGTLNTEAFF
TGTGCCATGGGGCGGGGGACCCTGAACACTGAAGCTTTCTTT
>few|TRBJ2-5|TRBV7-2|TRBD2
CASSSGRAEETQYF
TGTGCCAGCAGCTCCGGGAGGGCAGAAGAGACCCAGTACTTC
>many|TRBJ1-5|TRBV9|-
CASSVVRVVQPQHF
TGTGCCAGCAGCGTAGTTCGTGTTGTCCAGCCCCAGCATTTT
>-|TRBJ2-2|TRBV7-9|-
CASSPSERLGSAGELFF
TGTGCCAGCAGCCCCTCAGAGCGTTTAGGGTCCGCCGGGGAGCTGTTTTTT
>few|TRBJ1-2|TRBV25-1|-
CASAGTYGYTF
TGTGCCAGTGCAGGGACCTATGGCTACACCTTC
>few|TRBJ1-5|TRBV19|TRBD1
CASTPPGQAHQPQHF
TGTGCCAGCACTCCACCGGGACAGGCGCATCAGCCCCAGCATTTT
>once|TRBJ1-1|TRBV19|TRBD1
CASARQGDTEAFF
TGTGCCAGTGCTAGACAGGGGGACACTGAAGCTTTCTTT
>-|TRBJ2-7|TRBV11-1|TRBD2
CASSLAPLIQREGRSVYEQYF
TGTGCCAGCAGCTTAGCCCCTCTTATCCAGCGGGAGGGCCGTTCGGTGTACGAGCAGTACTTC
>-|TRBJ2-7|TRBV25-1|TRBD1
CASSLYGTGHYEQYF
TGTGCCAGCAGTTTATATGGGACAGGGCATTACGAGCAGTACTTC
>-|TRBJ2-7|TRBV10-3|TRBD2
CATSGLSLAGDYYEQYF
TGTGCCACCTCAGGCTTGTCGCTAGCGGGGGACTACTACGAGCAGTACTTC
>-|TRBJ2-7|TRBV12-3/TRBV12-4|-
CASSTPGSPRQYF
TGTGCCAGCAGTACACCGGGATCCCCAAGGCAGTACTTC
>-|TRBJ2-2|TRBV29-1|TRBD1
CSVGPGTGWNGELFF
TGCAGCGTTGGACCAGGGACAGGGTGGAACGGGGAGCTGTTTTTT
>-|TRBJ2-7|TRBV2|-
CATFEGGYSYEQYF
TGTGCCACATTTGAGGGGGGCTACTCCTACGAGCAGTACTTC
>-|TRBJ1-1|TRBV7-9|TRBD1
CASRPGTGTNEAFF
TGTGCCAGCCGTCCCGGGACAGGAACTAATGAAGCTTTCTTT
>-|TRBJ1-5|TRBV6-2/TRBV6-3|TRBD1
CASGSRWGKPGQGGQPQHF
TGTGCCAGCGGCTCCAGATGGGGGAAACCGGGACAGGGAGGTCAGCCCCAGCATTTT
>-|TRBJ1-1|TRBV10-3|-
CAISDRGRVNTEAFF
TGTGCCATCAGTGACAGAGGGAGGGTAAACACTGAAGCTTTCTTT
>few|TRBJ2-7|TRBV7-6|TRBD1
CASSQQDRNFYGQYF
TGTGCCAGCAGCCAGCAGGACAGGAACTTCTACGGGCAGTACTTC
>many|TRBJ1-6|TRBV7-2|-
CASSSRVSSYNSPLHF
TGTGCCAGCAGCTCCAGGGTTTCCTCCTATAATTCACCCCTCCACTTT
>-|TRBJ2-5|TRBV7-8|TRBD2
CASSLGLAGVVQGTQYF
TGTGCCAGCAGCTTAGGACTAGCGGGAGTAGTTCAAGGGACCCAGTACTTC
>few|TRBJ1-4|TRBV4-1|-
CASSTPLGEKLFF
TGCGCCAGCAGCACACCGTTGGGTGAAAAACTGTTTTTT
>-|TRBJ2-5|TRBV15|-
CATSRDPEAQYF
TGTGCCACCAGCAGAGATCCTGAGGCCCAGTACTTC
>-|TRBJ2-7|TRBV10-3|-
CAISESILLVGSSYEQYF
TGTGCCATCAGTGAGTCGATTTTGCTAGTTGGTTCCTCATACGAGCAGTACTTC
>many|TRBJ1-6|TRBV6-5|TRBD1
CASSYSGTVGSPLHF
TGTGCCAGCAGCTACTCCGGGACAGTGGGTTCACCCCTCCACTTT
>-|TRBJ2-7|TRBV11-2|TRBD2
CASSLQPGLASSYEQYF
TGTGCCAGCAGCCTACAACCGGGACTAGCTAGCTCCTACGAGCAGTACTTC
>-|TRBJ1-5|TRBV10-3|-
CAISFPDQPQHF
TGTGCCATCAGTTTCCCAGATCAGCCCCAGCATTTT
>-|TRBJ2-3|TRBV10-3|-
CAISESTGGSPGADTQYF
TGTGCCATCAGTGAGTCGACTGGTGGGTCACCCGGCGCAGATACGCAGTATTTT
>few|TRBJ2-7|TRBV19|TRBD2
CASSMVGSGSPYEQYF
TGTGCCAGTAGTATGGTTGGTAGCGGGAGCCCCTACGAGCAGTACTTC
>few|TRBJ1-6|TRBV20-1|-
CSARDVQGNSFGSPLHF
TGCAGTGCTAGAGATGTACAGGGTAACTCGTTTGGTTCACCCCTCCACTTT
>many|TRBJ1-2|TRBV13|-
CASSSKDNGQNYGYTF
TGTGCCAGCAGCTCCAAGGACAATGGACAGAACTATGGCTACACCTTC
>-|TRBJ1-6|TRBV5-1|TRBD1
CASSSVGRGDPPLHF
TGCGCCAGCAGCTCGGTAGGCAGGGGGGATCCACCCCTCCACTTT
>few|TRBJ1-6|TRBV5-5|TRBD1
CASSLDTGGNSPLHF
TGTGCCAGCAGTTTAGATACAGGGGGGAATTCACCCCTCCACTTT
>few|TRBJ1-2|TRBV4-3|-
CASSQDWGYNYGYTF
TGCGCCAGCAGCCAGGACTGGGGCTATAACTATGGCTACACCTTC
>few|TRBJ1-1|TRBV7-2|TRBD1
CASSPQPPTGGTEAFF
TGTGCCAGCAGCCCCCAACCTCCGACAGGGGGCACTGAAGCTTTCTTT
>many|TRBJ1-5|TRBV12-3/TRBV12-4|-
CASRLTGGYNQPQHF
TGTGCCAGCAGATTGACAGGAGGTTACAATCAGCCCCAGCATTTT
>few|TRBJ1-1|TRBV6-9|TRBD1
CASRAQGANTEAFF
TGTGCCAGCAGGGCACAGGGGGCGAACACTGAAGCTTTCTTT
>many|TRBJ1-1|TRBV9|-
CASSVSGQNTEAFF
TGTGCCAGCAGCGTATCGGGCCAGAACACTGAAGCTTTCTTT
>many|TRBJ1-5|TRBV2|-
CASRTVSNQPQHF
TGTGCCAGCAGAACAGTAAGCAATCAGCCCCAGCATTTT
>-|TRBJ2-5|TRBV7-8|TRBD1
CASSTRDRVETQYF
TGTGCCAGCAGCACAAGGGACAGGGTGGAGACCCAGTACTTC
>many|TRBJ2-7|TRBV19|-
CASSVIPGLHSYEQYF
TGTGCCAGTAGCGTGATTCCGGGACTCCACTCCTACGAGCAGTACTTC
>-|TRBJ2-7|TRBV5-1|TRBD2
CASQSSGTSSYEQYF
TGCGCCAGCCAATCTAGCGGGACCAGCTCCTACGAGCAGTACTTC
>few|TRBJ2-7|TRBV28|-
CASSLVIGEQYF
TGTGCCAGCAGTTTAGTAATTGGGGAGCAGTACTTC
>-|TRBJ2-5|TRBV4-3|-
CASSSLEETHYF
TGCGCCAGCAGCTCCTTAGAAGAGACCCATTACTTC
>many|TRBJ2-5|TRBV29-1|TRBD2
CSVEGLAGRGRETQYF
TGCAGCGTGGAAGGACTAGCGGGAAGAGGCAGGGAGACCCAGTACTTC
>many|TRBJ1-2|TRBV2|-
CASGSVGYTF
TGTGCCTCCGGGTCCGTTGGCTACACCTTC
>many|TRBJ2-5|TRBV5-6|TRBD2
CASSLLAGGTETQYF
TGTGCCAGCAGCTTGTTAGCGGGAGGTACAGAGACCCAGTACTTC
>once|TRBJ2-3|TRBV24-1|-
CATSDLQVTTDTQYF
TGTGCCACCAGTGATTTGCAGGTCACCACAGATACGCAGTATTTT